A selection of T cell receptor beta chains follows, all from one sample in a study of blood T cell repertoires in COVID-19. Generated by immunoSEQ multiplex PCR, the TCRdb table keeps only in-frame clones and is missing some. The table includes some 250,000 clones, about 82% detected once. The material sequenced was peripheral blood. Receptors were obtained from an elderly man with acute or convalescent COVID-19. The CDR3 runs from the conserved cysteine through the conserved F or W. Clone size appears in some rows only: once, few, many, or a class for an expanded clone.

>TRBJ1-1|.|TRBV6-6|11
CASRPPREAFF
>TRBJ1-5|.|TRBV5-5|14
CASSWGHLNQPQHF
>TRBJ1-1|.|TRBV10-3|15
CAISDSGFRNTEAFF
>TRBJ1-5|.|TRBV7-9|14
CASSLNGAHQPQHF
>TRBJ2-7|once|TRBV12-3/TRBV12-4|11
CASTGDYEQYF
>TRBJ1-6|.|TRBV28|15
CASTRGSSYNSPLHF
>TRBJ2-3|.|TRBV6-5|15
CASSYRGQFADTQYF
>TRBJ2-3|once|TRBV6-5|15
CASSYGGGAEHTQYF
>TRBJ2-7|once|TRBV5-1|16
CASSFRLAGVPYEQYF
>TRBJ1-1|.|TRBV12-3/TRBV12-4|12
CASRRQNTEAFF
>TRBJ1-6|.|TRBV28|17
CASSLGGTGGRNSPLHF
>TRBJ2-7|.|TRBV28|14
CASSSPPTNYEQYF
>TRBJ1-1|.|TRBV19|15
CASSITGGVNTEAFF
>TRBJ1-2|.|TRBV19|13
CATLGQGSYGYTF
>TRBJ2-7|few|TRBV19|17
CASSRGSVGFSSYEQYF
>TRBJ1-2|.|TRBV7-2|14
CASRGQGLGYGYTF
>TRBJ2-2|.|TRBV24-1|14
CATRTGGIGGELFF
>TRBJ1-3|.|TRBV9|12
CASSVVRGTIYF
>TRBJ2-1|once|TRBV3-1/TRBV3-2|19
CASSSTSGRVRSSYNEQFF
>TRBJ1-6|.|TRBV19|14
CASRGSSYNSPLHF